The clone carrying this T cell receptor beta chain was detected only once. The data stem from a study of blood T cell repertoires in COVID-19. Authors' analysis steps: Researchers report that nucleated cell counts were estimated from reference gene primer amplification. TCRdb keeps only in-frame clones here, not all; method: immunoSEQ multiplex PCR. V and J calls and clone size are those listed in that table; D and trimming were worked out from the DNA. The sample lists approximately 250,000 clones, more than 80% occurring once. Cohort assignment relied on participant-reported clinical history. V was trimmed by 6 bases and J by 3 bases, leaving 14 bases between them. CDR3 length: 14 residues. Germline lookup yields CDR1 SNHLY and CDR2 FYNNEI.

Material: PBMCs or T cells enriched from blood (not recorded which). This sequence joins TRBV2 and TRBJ1-1; weak D call: TRBD1 (5 bases). This clonotype was obtained from a woman aged 25 to 39 with acute COVID-19. The CDR3, as DNA: TGTGCCAGCAGCGACAGACAGAAGGACACTGAAGCTTTCTTT. Translating it yields CASSDRQKDTEAFF. The variable domain in full, completed from reference TRBV2 and TRBJ1-1, reads EPEVTQTPSHQVTQMGQEVILRCVPISNHLYFYWYRQILGQKVEFLVSFYNNEISEKSEIFDDQFSVERPDGSNFTLKIRSTKLEDSAMYFCASSDRQKDTEAFFGQGTRLTVV.